Given below is one T cell receptor beta chain in context. In the authors' workflow: The assay estimated nucleated cells by amplifying reference gene primers. Profiled with immunoSEQ multiplex PCR; TCRdb holds only in-frame clones, not every one. V and J calls and clone size are given by that table; D and trimming were obtained from the DNA. The sample contains some 180,000 clones, nearly 90% of which appear only once. CDR3 length equals 15 residues. Unmatched junction bases numbered 9, after V lost 6 bases and J lost 7 bases. Germline assignment: CDR1 SGHAT and CDR2 FQNNGV. The data stem from a study of blood T cell repertoires in COVID-19.

Sequenced: peripheral blood. This clonotype was obtained from a man aged 55 to 69 with active or convalescent COVID-19. The genes are TRBV11-2 and TRBJ1-4, with TRBD1 matching over 9 bases. This chain's CDR3 is CASRGRQGVIEKLFF. CDR3 nucleotides: TGTGCCAGCAGGGGCCGACAGGGGGTGATTGAAAAACTGTTTTTT.